The T cell receptor (beta chain) described here comes from a study of technical replicates of blood from a few donors. Using immunoSEQ multiplex PCR, the repertoire was profiled, and TCRdb retains in-frame clones only, with some absent. There are approximately 70,000 clones in the sample; under 98% occur only once, and 0.25% to 0.3% lies in the top ten. V lost 6 bases, J lost 4 bases, and 19 bases lay in between. The CDR3 sequence is 15 residues long. The germline V gene encodes CDR1 MNHEY and CDR2 SVGAGI. Sequencing used T cells isolated from PBMCs. The chain is built from TRBV6-5 and TRBJ2-7; maybe TRBD2 (6 bases). The sequence derives from a human donor in good health. Here the CDR3 reads CASSPGGFRGYEQYF. DNA for the CDR3: TGTGCCAGCAGCCCCGGGGGATTTCGAGGGTACGAGCAGTACTTC.